This TCR beta chain was documented in a study of cytomegalovirus exposure and HLA in healthy donors. Study conclusions and caveats: As was reported, the HLA-A and HLA-B alleles of most subjects were accurately predicted from TCR beta sequences. Within an earlier analysis, most TCR beta V segments proved productive either about 90% or about 30% of the time.

To note about this clone: Its antigen is still unknown.

This PCR relied on a set of 60 Vbeta primers and 13 Jbeta primers. Clones were read by immunoSEQ multiplex PCR, and TCRdb kept only the in-frame ones, dropping some. Of around 99,000 clones listed, around 74% were seen once; the top ten hold around 15%. V gave up 6 bases and J gave up 8 bases, with 19 bases separating them. CDR3 length: 14 residues. Germline values: CDR1 MNHNY, CDR2 SVGAGI (reference sequence). This sequence originates from a woman aged 40 to 50 in good health and CMV-seropositive. The rearrangement uses TRBV6-6 and TRBJ1-2, with D perhaps matching TRBD1 (6 bases). The sequenced material came from PBMCs. The CDR3 is CASSPVWGGRGYTF. CDR3 bases: TGTGCCAGCAGCCCCGTTTGGGGGGGCCGAGGCTACACCTTC.